The 10 T cell receptor beta chains in this list originate from one sample, sequenced in a study of CD8 T cells in ankylosing spondylitis (dated by TCRdb to the late 2010s). Broader findings and caveats from the paper: A TCR beta motif made up of under ten highly homologous amino acid variants appeared to be characteristic of blood from ankylosing spondylitis patients.

The antigens for these receptors are not known. Preparation of the library involved 5' RACE. These reads were obtained on an Illumina HiSeq 2500. TCRdb ran its own pipeline on the public reads, namely fastp trimming at Q25 and MiXCR clone calling, and kept in-frame beta chains. Entries that share a CDR3 protein sequence are merged under the most common genes and DNA. Across this sample there are about 200,000 distinct CDR3 sequences, with just under 7.5% seen only once. The ten top clones hold 14% of the sample. Sequenced: blood, either unsorted or a sorted T cell fraction (not recorded which). Source of these receptors: a male donor with ankylosing spondylitis.

Many counts were recorded for this clonotype. The chain recombines TRBV7-8 with TRBJ1-5; D unresolved. The germline CDR1 and CDR2 sequences are SGHVS and FQNEAQ. This CDR3 comprises 14 residues. Trimming removed 1 base at V and 7 bases at J, with 11 bases between. The CDR3 DNA reads TGTGCCAGCAGCTTAGGGTCCACCGGACAGCCCCAGCATTTT. It encodes CASSLGSTGQPQHF.

At least ten counts were recorded for this clonotype. The chain joins TRBV7-9 to TRBJ2-1, with 7 bases identical to TRBD2. The CDR3 length is 15 residues. CDR1 and CDR2 from the germline V gene are SEHNR and FQNEAQ (reference sequence). The V and J ends lost 2 bases and 4 bases, in that order; junction bases with no gene match: 5. CDR3 residues: CASSLSLAEYNEQFF. The CDR3 DNA is TGTGCCAGCAGCTTATCGCTAGCGGAATACAATGAGCAGTTCTTC.

This clonotype was found many times. This chain links TRBV29-1 with TRBJ1-1; TRBD1 agrees at 7 bases. Germline V lookup: CDR1 SQVTM, CDR2 ANQGSEA. J lost 1 base, V lost 0 bases, and 11 bases had no gene match. The CDR3 extends over 17 amino acids. The CDR3 nucleotides are TGCAGCGTTGAAGATCCCCCCATACAGGGGACGAACACTGAAGCTTTCTTT. Protein sequence: CSVEDPPIQGTNTEAFF.

The chain links TRBV4-2 to TRBJ2-3; D may be TRBD1 (7 bases). CDR1 LGHNA and CDR2 YNFKEQ come from the germline V gene. This CDR3 contains 18 residues. The V end was cut by 5 bases, the J end by 1 base, with 22 bases between. This CDR3 is CASSLPGPDREGTDTQYF. The CDR3 coding sequence is TGTGCCAGCAGCTTACCCGGCCCTGACAGGGAGGGCACAGATACGCAGTATTTT.

This clonotype has just a few counts. This chain joins TRBV7-2 and TRBJ2-2, with 13 positions matching TRBD2. J was trimmed by 2 bases and V by 2 bases; bases with no gene match: 5. The CDR3 loop spans 18 amino acids. CDR1 is SGHTA, CDR2 FQGNSA, per germline. CDR3 in amino acids: CASSLPGLAGSNTGELFF. CDR3 bases: TGTGCCAGCAGCTTACCGGGACTAGCGGGGTCAAACACCGGGGAGCTGTTTTTT. Supplemented by reference TRBV7-2 and TRBJ2-2, the full variable domain reads GAGVSQSPSNKVTEKGKDVELRCDPISGHTALYWYRQSLGQGLEFLIYFQGNSAPDKSGLPSDRFSAERTGGSVSTLTIQRTQQEDSAVYLCASSLPGLAGSNTGELFFGEGSRLTVL.

This clonotype was detected ten times or more. The chain has TRBV29-1 and TRBJ2-7, with TRBD1 matching over 11 bases. The germline V gene encodes CDR1 SQVTM and CDR2 ANQGSEA. The CDR3 totals 19 residues. V shed 4 bases, J shed 0 bases, and the junction held 17 bases outside the gene matches. CDR3: CSVVVQGQGVQRASYEQYF. The CDR3, as DNA: TGCAGCGTTGTAGTGCAGGGACAGGGGGTCCAGCGGGCCTCCTACGAGCAGTACTTC.

Many counts were recorded for this clonotype. This sequence joins TRBV5-1 and TRBJ1-2; D is ambiguous. The CDR3 has 12 residues. V gave up 4 bases and J gave up 5 bases, with 9 bases separating them. Per the germline V gene, CDR1 is SGHRS and CDR2 is YFSETQ. The CDR3 DNA reads as TGCGCCAGCAGCGCCGTCGGTTATGGCTACACCTTC. Its translation is CASSAVGYGYTF.

There are many counts of this clonotype. The CDR3 DNA reads TGCAGCGTTGAAGATCAGAACTCTGGGGCCAACGTCCTGACTTTC. It yields the protein CSVEDQNSGANVLTF. J is TRBJ2-6 and V is TRBV29-1; no firm D call. Germline loops: CDR1 SQVTM, CDR2 ANQGSEA. The CDR3 loop spans 15 amino acids. Trimming stripped 0 bases from V and 0 bases from J, with 6 bases between.

This clonotype appeared a few times. The chain has TRBV4-3 and TRBJ2-1; D gene ambiguous. V was pared by 0 bases and J by 4 bases, with 7 bases between. The CDR3 is 14 residues long. In germline, CDR1 is LGHNA, CDR2 YSLEER. The CDR3: CASSQEGSYNEQFF. The CDR3 DNA reads as TGCGCCAGCAGCCAAGAGGGCTCTTACAATGAGCAGTTCTTC.

This clonotype was counted ten times or more. The chain combines TRBV12-3 or TRBV12-4 with TRBJ2-1, with 7 positions matching TRBD2. J lost 4 bases, V lost 7 bases, and 4 bases had no gene match. The CDR3 loop spans 13 amino acids. The CDR3 loop is CASTLRGYNEQFF. The DNA of the CDR3 is TGTGCCAGCACCTTGCGGGGGTACAATGAGCAGTTCTTC.